This T cell receptor (beta chain) was documented in a study of technical replicates of blood from a few donors. The sample holds a few counts of this clone. Clones were sequenced by immunoSEQ multiplex PCR, and TCRdb holds only the in-frame ones, with some missing. This sample has around 100,000 clones, with roughly 96% found just once. CDR1 SGHAT and CDR2 FQNNGV come from the germline V gene. V dropped 1 base and J dropped 5 bases, with 11 bases sitting between them. The CDR3 covers 14 residues. Sequences were obtained from T cells isolated from PBMCs. The chain joins TRBV11-2 to TRBJ1-2; D not resolved. The clonotype was recovered from a human donor in good health. CDR3 sequence reads: CASSLGRRGYGYTF. The CDR3 nucleotides read TGTGCCAGCAGCTTAGGTCGGAGAGGTTATGGCTACACCTTC.